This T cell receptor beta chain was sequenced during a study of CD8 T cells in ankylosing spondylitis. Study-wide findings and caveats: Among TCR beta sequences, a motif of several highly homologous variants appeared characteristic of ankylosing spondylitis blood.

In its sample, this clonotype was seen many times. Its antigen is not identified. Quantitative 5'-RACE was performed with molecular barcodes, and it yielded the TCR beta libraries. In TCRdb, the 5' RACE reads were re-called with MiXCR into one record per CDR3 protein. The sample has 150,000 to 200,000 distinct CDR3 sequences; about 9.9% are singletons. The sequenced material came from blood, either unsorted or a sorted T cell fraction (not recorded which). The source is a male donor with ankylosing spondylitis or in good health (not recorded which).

CDR3 in DNA: TGTGCCAGCAGTTTTGGCGGGGGGATAGAGACCCAGTACTTC. Translated: CASSFGGGIETQYF. This chain links TRBV6-2 or TRBV6-3 with TRBJ2-5; TRBD2 agrees at 8 bases. Germline V gene sequence: CDR1 MNHEY, CDR2 SVGEGT. The CDR3 runs 14 residues. Losses at the gene ends were 4 bases for V and 4 bases for J; bases not matched to a gene: 5.